This TCR beta chain derives from a study of cytomegalovirus exposure and HLA in healthy donors. Study details: The early release's HLA-typed donors yielded approximately 85 million unique TCRs.

Overall study results and limits: Some TCR beta chains (roughly 150 of them) were listed as cytomegalovirus-associated. The availability of immune exposure information extended only to CMV serostatus. In a later analysis, TCR beta V- and J-gene trimming showed a link to a missense DCLRE1C variant.

The CDR3 sequence is 15 residues long. V gave up 1 base and J gave up 4 bases, with 15 bases separating them. Germline loops: CDR1 SQVTM, CDR2 ANQGSEA. Comment on this clone: Its antigen is unidentified.

With 60 Vbeta and 13 Jbeta primers, the PCR was carried out. The data were produced by immunoSEQ multiplex PCR, yet TCRdb's version contains in-frame clones alone and is incomplete. The table records 180,000 or so clones, roughly 8.7% of them present only once. The source of this sequence is a woman in her thirties in good health and CMV-seropositive. This chain connects TRBV29-1 to TRBJ2-3; D is possibly TRBD2 (6 bases). Sequenced input: PBMCs. The CDR3: CSVEAAGSGPDTQYF. As DNA, the CDR3 is TGCAGCGTTGAAGCGGCAGGTAGCGGTCCAGATACGCAGTATTTT.